The next 17 T cell receptor beta chains were all read from a single sample in a study of beta chain features in type 1 diabetes. Sequencing targeted expressed TCRB transcripts, as all isolated RNA had been reverse transcribed. Here immunoSEQ multiplex PCR was the method, and the copy in TCRdb shows in-frame clones only, minus some. The data contain some 400,000 clones, around 16% of them seen just once; the ten biggest clones take up under 0.02%. Sample: naive CD4+ T cells from blood. The receptors here all came from a woman aged 18-30 years in good health.

This sequence joins TRBV6-5 and TRBJ2-7, with 7 bases matching TRBD2. The V gene's germline CDR1 is MNHEY and CDR2 SVGAGI. This CDR3 has 13 residues. The V gene end was trimmed by 7 bases and the J gene end by 4 bases; junction bases not matched to a gene: 7. As DNA, the CDR3 is TGTGCCAGCAAGGGCGGGGGATTATACGAGCAGTACTTC. Protein: CASKGGGLYEQYF.

There are a few counts of this clone. V and J are TRBV30 and TRBJ1-1, with a weak D call TRBD1 (5 bases). Germline CDR1 and CDR2: GTSNPN and SVGIG (reference sequence). V dropped 4 bases and J dropped 5 bases, with 17 bases sitting between them. The CDR3 contains 14 residues. CDR3 coding DNA: TGTGCCTGGATGGACATAGTTCGTTGGACTGAAGCTTTCTTT. Translated: CAWMDIVRWTEAFF.

In its sample, this clone was seen a few times. This CDR3 is also generated by other DNA sequences in the sample. The chain couples TRBV29-1 to TRBJ1-1; D not resolved. The V and J ends lost 3 bases and 0 bases respectively, with 8 bases between them. The CDR3 sequence is 13 residues long. Per germline, CDR1 SQVTM and CDR2 ANQGSEA. The CDR3 protein is CSVERKMNTEAFF. For the CDR3, the DNA is TGCAGCGTTGAGAGGAAAATGAACACTGAAGCTTTCTTT. The full variable domain, with the rest looked up from reference TRBV29-1 and TRBJ1-1, is SAVISQKPSRDICQRGTSLTIQCQVDSQVTMMFWYRQQPGQSLTLIATANQGSEATYESGFVIDKFPISRPNLTFSTLTVSNMSPEDSSIYLCSVERKMNTEAFFGQGTRLTVV.

The chain uses TRBV2 and TRBJ1-2, with 8 bases matching TRBD1. V gave up 6 bases and J gave up 8 bases; unmatched junction bases: 11. Germline lookup yields CDR1 SNHLY and CDR2 FYNNEI. CDR3 size: 14 residues. CDR3: CASSLKQGGEGYTF. The CDR3 DNA is TGTGCCAGCAGCCTAAAACAGGGGGGTGAGGGCTACACCTTC. Filled out from reference TRBV2 and TRBJ1-2, the complete variable domain reads EPEVTQTPSHQVTQMGQEVILRCVPISNHLYFYWYRQILGQKVEFLVSFYNNEISEKSEIFDDQFSVERPDGSNFTLKIRSTKLEDSAMYFCASSLKQGGEGYTFGSGTRLTVV.

Comment on this clone: The sample has other DNA sequences that encode this CDR3 too. The CDR3 sequence: CASSQDLDQPQHF. For the CDR3, the DNA is TGCGCCAGCAGCCAAGATCTCGATCAGCCCCAGCATTTT. The V call is TRBV4-3, the J call TRBJ1-5; D unclear. This CDR3 has 13 residues. Germline V lookup: CDR1 LGHNA, CDR2 YSLEER. The V end was cut by 0 bases, the J end by 5 bases, with 5 bases between.

J is TRBJ1-2 and V is TRBV28; weak D call: TRBD1 (5 bases). The V end lost 5 bases, the J end lost 4 bases, and 20 bases lay between the germline ends. CDR1 and CDR2 from the germline V gene are MDHEN and SYDVKM. The CDR3 is 16 residues long. The CDR3 coding sequence is TGTGCCAGCAGTCTCTCATCGTCGACAGATTTCTATGGCTACACCTTC. It codes for CASSLSSSTDFYGYTF.

The J gene is TRBJ1-2, the V gene TRBV7-9; unclear D gene. Trimming shortened V by 10 bases and J by 4 bases, and 16 bases separated the two germline ends. Germline V lookup: CDR1 SEHNR, CDR2 FQNEAQ (reference sequence). The CDR3 runs 13 residues. CDR3 DNA sequence: TGTGCCACCGTTCTAGGGAGGAGCTATGGCTACACCTTC. Its protein product is CATVLGRSYGYTF.

V usage is TRBV5-1 and J usage is TRBJ1-5, with 9 bases matching TRBD1. The CDR3 contains 14 residues. Losses at the gene ends were 4 bases for V and 7 bases for J; bases not matched to a gene: 6. The germline V gene encodes CDR1 SGHRS and CDR2 YFSETQ. The DNA of the CDR3 is TGCGCCAGCAGCACCGGACAGGGGATACAGCCCCAGCATTTT. It encodes CASSTGQGIQPQHF.

V usage is TRBV28 and J usage is TRBJ2-7; maybe TRBD1 (5 bases). CDR1 and CDR2 from the germline V gene are MDHEN and SYDVKM. Trimming took 5 bases from V and 3 from J, leaving 8 bases between them. The CDR3 contains 12 residues. DNA for the CDR3: TGTGCCAGCAGTAAGACAGACTACGAGCAGTACTTC. Protein sequence: CASSKTDYEQYF.

This clone occurred a few times. The chain recombines TRBV7-2 with TRBJ2-7, with a possible D match to TRBD2 (5 bases). There are 13 residues in the CDR3. V dropped 4 bases and J dropped 1 base, with 8 bases sitting between them. Germline values: CDR1 SGHTA, CDR2 FQGNSA. CDR3 region: CASSSTTSYEQYF. DNA of the CDR3: TGTGCCAGCAGCTCGACTACTTCCTACGAGCAGTACTTC.

The chain carries TRBV19 and TRBJ2-2, with D possibly matching TRBD1 (5 bases). The germline V and J ends were trimmed by 5 bases and 4 bases, with 11 bases remaining between them. The CDR3 extends over 14 amino acids. The V gene's germline CDR1 is LNHDA and CDR2 SQIVND (reference sequence). The CDR3 spells CASSSGYSTGELFF. Here the CDR3 DNA reads TGTGCCAGTAGTTCAGGGTATAGCACCGGGGAGCTGTTTTTT. The variable domain in full, with the rest retrieved from reference TRBV19 and TRBJ2-2, is DGGITQSPKYLFRKEGQNVTLSCEQNLNHDAMYWYRQDPGQGLRLIYYSQIVNDFQKGDIAEGYSVSREKKESFPLTVTSAQKNPTAFYLCASSSGYSTGELFFGEGSRLTVL.

The rearrangement links TRBV28 to TRBJ2-1; 7 nucleotides align to TRBD1. The V gene end was trimmed by 5 bases and the J gene end by 13 bases; junction bases not matched to a gene: 11. Looked up from germline, CDR1 is MDHEN and CDR2 is SYDVKM. CDR3 size: 13 residues. The CDR3, as DNA: TGTGCCAGCAGTCCAAAACTAAAAGGGGGCCAGTTCTTC. This codes for CASSPKLKGGQFF. Full variable domain (remainder filled in from reference TRBV28 and TRBJ2-1): DVKVTQSSRYLVKRTGEKVFLECVQDMDHENMFWYRQDPGLGLRLIYFSYDVKMKEKGDIPEGYSVSREKKERFSLILESASTNQTSMYLCASSPKLKGGQFFGPGTRLTVL.

The chain recombines TRBV4-2 with TRBJ2-5; weak D call: TRBD1 (5 bases). The germline V gene encodes CDR1 LGHNA and CDR2 YNFKEQ. Trimming stripped 2 bases from V and 2 bases from J, with 12 bases between. The CDR3 is 15 residues long. The chain's CDR3 is CASSQKPDSQETQYF. CDR3 sequence (DNA): TGTGCCAGCAGCCAAAAACCTGACAGTCAAGAGACCCAGTACTTC.

The chain has TRBV9 and TRBJ2-7; 10 bases fit TRBD2. Trimming took 6 bases from V and 5 from J; bases not matched to a gene: 11. The CDR3 spans 15 residues. The germline CDR1 and CDR2 sequences are SGDLS and YYNGEE. CDR3 in amino acids: CASTRSGTSVDEQYF. CDR3 in DNA: TGTGCCAGCACCCGAAGTGGGACTAGCGTCGACGAGCAGTACTTC.

This clone was observed a handful of times. The V call is TRBV7-2, the J call TRBJ2-1; TRBD2 agrees at 12 bases. V lost 0 bases, J lost 8 bases, and 5 bases stayed unmatched. The CDR3 totals 16 residues. The germline CDR1 and CDR2 sequences are SGHTA and FQGNSA. CDR3: CASSLALAGGLHEQFF. The CDR3 bases are TGTGCCAGCAGCTTAGCGCTAGCGGGAGGGTTGCATGAGCAGTTCTTC.

The sample holds a few counts of this clone. This chain joins TRBV7-8 and TRBJ2-3; 10 bases map to TRBD2. CDR3 length: 17 amino acids. V dropped 8 bases and J dropped 1; count of bases not matched to a gene: 12. CDR1 SGHVS and CDR2 FQNEAQ come from the germline V gene. CDR3: CASAVVGLARGTDTQYF. CDR3 in DNA: TGTGCCAGCGCGGTAGTGGGACTAGCGAGGGGCACAGATACGCAGTATTTT.

The chain joins TRBV28 to TRBJ1-1; perhaps TRBD1 as D (6 bases). The CDR3 length is 15 residues. Germline values: CDR1 MDHEN, CDR2 SYDVKM. Deletions cut 5 bases from V and 1 base from J, with 14 bases between. As DNA, the CDR3 is TGTGCCAGCAGTGACCAACAGGGAAGGAACACTGAAGCTTTCTTT. Residues: CASSDQQGRNTEAFF.